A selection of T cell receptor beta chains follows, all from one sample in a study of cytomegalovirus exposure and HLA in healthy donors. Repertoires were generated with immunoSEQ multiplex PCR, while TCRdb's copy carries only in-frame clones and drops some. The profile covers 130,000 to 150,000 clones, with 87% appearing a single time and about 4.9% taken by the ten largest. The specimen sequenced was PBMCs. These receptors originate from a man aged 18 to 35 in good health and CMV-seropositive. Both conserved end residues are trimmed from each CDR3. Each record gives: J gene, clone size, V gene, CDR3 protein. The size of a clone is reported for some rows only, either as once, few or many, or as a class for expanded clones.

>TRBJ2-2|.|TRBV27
ASSALNTGELF
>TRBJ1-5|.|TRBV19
ASSTKDRGYSQPQH
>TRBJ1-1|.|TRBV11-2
ASSLRSRGTEAF
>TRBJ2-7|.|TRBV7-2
ASSIGGGYSYEQY
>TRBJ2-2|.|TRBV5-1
ASSLGAGRSAGELF
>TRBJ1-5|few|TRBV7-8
ARRGQPQH
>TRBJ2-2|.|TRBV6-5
ASSYSLVLTGELF
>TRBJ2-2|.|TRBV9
ASSVGGEIGGELF
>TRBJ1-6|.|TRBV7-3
ASSLGTGGSPLH
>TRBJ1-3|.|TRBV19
ASSIHRDRFSGNTIY
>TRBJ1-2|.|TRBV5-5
ASSSRTGLNYGYT
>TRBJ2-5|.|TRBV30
AWSRDSQETQY
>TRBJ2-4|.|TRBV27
ASSSLQGLLAKNIQY
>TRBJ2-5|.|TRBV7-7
ASSRDRSETQY
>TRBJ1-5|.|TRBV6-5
ASSSRQGGQQPQH
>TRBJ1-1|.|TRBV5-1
ASSRDYRNTEAF
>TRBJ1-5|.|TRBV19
ASSGVSGGNQPQH
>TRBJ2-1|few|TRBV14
ASSQDSSGRAYNEQF
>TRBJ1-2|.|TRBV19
ASSQQPYYGYT
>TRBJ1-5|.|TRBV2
ASSEWPGPQAQH
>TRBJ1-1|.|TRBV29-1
SVDRANTEAF
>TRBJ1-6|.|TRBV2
ASSPQGAALNSPLH
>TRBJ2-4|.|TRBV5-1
ASTLPRSLAKNIQY
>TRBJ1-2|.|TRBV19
ASNNAAVYGYT
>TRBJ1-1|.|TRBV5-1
ASSLDRAQTEAF
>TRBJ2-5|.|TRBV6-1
ASSPRDSRKETQY
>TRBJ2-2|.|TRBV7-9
ASSTTAYTGELF
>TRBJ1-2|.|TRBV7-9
ASSFDYISGYT
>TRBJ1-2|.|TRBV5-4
ASSSESSYRAAYGYT
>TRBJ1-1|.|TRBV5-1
ASSSGTGGMNTEAF
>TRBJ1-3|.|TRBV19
ASWTGTGDGNTIY
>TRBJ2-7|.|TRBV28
ASSLGGVRAFYEQY
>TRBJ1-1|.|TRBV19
ASKGSSAGGVKMNTEAF
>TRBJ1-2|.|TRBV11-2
ASSSPKTGGWGYT
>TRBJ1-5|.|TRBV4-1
ASSPNEGRQPQH
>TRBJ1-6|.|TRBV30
AWKGTGSYSPLH
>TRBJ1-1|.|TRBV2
ASSEAFGRANTEAF
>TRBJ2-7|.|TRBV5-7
ASGSSYEQY
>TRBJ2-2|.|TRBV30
AWKNRDTDRRELF
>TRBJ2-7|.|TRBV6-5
ASNPGGPKDEQY
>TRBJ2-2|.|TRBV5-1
ASSFSVTTGELF
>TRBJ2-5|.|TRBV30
AGYTRGETQY
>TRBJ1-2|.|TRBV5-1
ASGLLDRVGGYT
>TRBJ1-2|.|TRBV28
ASSSSRVGYT
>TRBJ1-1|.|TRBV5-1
ASSHKGDTEAF